This TCR beta chain was sequenced for a study of CD8 T cells in ankylosing spondylitis. Findings and limits, study-wide: Clones tied to disease were said to be significantly enriched in matched ankylosing spondylitis synovial fluid.

This clonotype was seen ten or more times. Its antigen is unidentified. Libraries of TCR beta came from quantitative 5'-RACE with molecular barcodes. MiXCR, applied by TCRdb to the 5' RACE reads, yields one record per CDR3 protein. The sample consists of 240,000 or so distinct CDR3 sequences, 7.5% to 9% of them appearing once. V shed 4 bases, J shed 4 bases, and the junction held 5 bases outside the gene matches. This CDR3 has 16 amino acids. The germline V gene has CDR1 SEHNR and CDR2 FQNEAQ (reference sequence). The TCR originated in a male donor with ankylosing spondylitis or in good health (not recorded which). The genes are TRBV7-9 and TRBJ2-2; TRBD2 aligns across 11 bases. Sequencing used blood, either unsorted or a sorted T cell fraction (not recorded which). The CDR3 DNA sequence: TGTGCCAGCAGCTCCGTAGCGGGAGGGACCACCGGGGAGCTGTTTTTT. Encoded protein: CASSSVAGGTTGELFF.